A single T cell receptor (beta chain) is shown here with its context. Its antigen is unknown. This sample was taken from a study of shared clonotypes between healthy human individuals. About the study: A couple of women and three men aged 18 to 49 served as donors. Study-level findings and limits: Naive CD4 clonotypes overlapped across a few donors at approximately 4.5%.

When replicate PCRs were run on sorted subsets, they used 150 to 250 ng DNA, tens of thousands of T cell genomes. Clones were sequenced by immunoSEQ multiplex PCR, and TCRdb holds only the in-frame ones, with some missing. The sample records under 1,100,000 clones, around 74% being singletons. J was trimmed by 5 bases and V by 1 base; bases with no gene match: 16. The CDR3 loop spans 19 amino acids. Germline V gene sequence: CDR1 SEHNR, CDR2 FQNEAQ (reference sequence). This clonotype originated in a man in his late teens or twenties in good health. The sequenced sample consisted of memory CD4+ T cells sorted from blood. Subset indicated: CD45RA-negative fraction. The chain carries TRBV7-9 and TRBJ2-3, with 9 positions matching TRBD2. The CDR3 protein is CASSLGASWASGAQDTQYF. The CDR3 DNA follows: TGTGCCAGCAGCTTAGGGGCCTCTTGGGCTAGCGGGGCACAAGATACGCAGTATTTT.